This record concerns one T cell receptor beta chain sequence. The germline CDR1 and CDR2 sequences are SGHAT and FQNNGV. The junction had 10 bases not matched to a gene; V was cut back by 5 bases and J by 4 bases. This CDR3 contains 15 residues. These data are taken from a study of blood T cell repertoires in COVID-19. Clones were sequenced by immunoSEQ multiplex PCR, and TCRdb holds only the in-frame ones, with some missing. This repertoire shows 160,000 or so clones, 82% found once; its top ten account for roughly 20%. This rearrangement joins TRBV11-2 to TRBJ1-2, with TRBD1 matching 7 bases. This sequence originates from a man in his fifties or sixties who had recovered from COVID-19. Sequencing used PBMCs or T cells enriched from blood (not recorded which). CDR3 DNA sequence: TGTGCCAGCAGCCCTATCGACAGGGTCGCCTATGGCTACACCTTC. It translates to CASSPIDRVAYGYTF.